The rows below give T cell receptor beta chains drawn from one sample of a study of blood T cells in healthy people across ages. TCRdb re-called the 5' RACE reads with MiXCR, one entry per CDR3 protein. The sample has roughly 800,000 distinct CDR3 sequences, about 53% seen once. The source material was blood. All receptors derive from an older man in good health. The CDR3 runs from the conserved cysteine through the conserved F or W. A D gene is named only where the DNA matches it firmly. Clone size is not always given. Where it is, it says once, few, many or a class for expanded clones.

cdr3_aa: CSRTSDSDTQYF; cdr3_nt: TGCAGCCGGACTAGCGACTCAGATACGCAGTATTTT; v_call: TRBV20-1; cdr3_length: 12; d_call: TRBD2; clone_size: NA; j_call: TRBJ2-3
cdr3_aa: CASSIGQTSNEKLFF; cdr3_nt: TGTGCCAGCAGTATCGGACAGACCTCTAATGAAAAACTGTTTTTT; v_call: TRBV2; cdr3_length: 15; d_call: NA; clone_size: NA; j_call: TRBJ1-4
cdr3_aa: CASSPVGSGELFF; cdr3_nt: TGTGCCAGCAGCCCCGTTGGGTCTGGGGAGCTGTTTTTT; v_call: TRBV9; cdr3_length: 13; d_call: NA; clone_size: few; j_call: TRBJ2-2
cdr3_aa: CASRLQGTGGYEQYF; cdr3_nt: TGTGCCAGCAGACTACAAGGGACAGGGGGCTACGAGCAGTACTTC; v_call: TRBV27; cdr3_length: 15; d_call: TRBD1; clone_size: few; j_call: TRBJ2-7
cdr3_aa: CASRLAGGYNEQYF; cdr3_nt: TGTGCCAGCAGGCTCGCAGGGGGGTACAATGAGCAGTACTTC; v_call: TRBV28; cdr3_length: 14; d_call: NA; clone_size: NA; j_call: TRBJ2-7
cdr3_aa: CASSHTVETQYF; cdr3_nt: TGTGCCAGCAGCCACACGGTGGAGACCCAGTACTTC; v_call: TRBV12-3/TRBV12-4; cdr3_length: 12; d_call: NA; clone_size: NA; j_call: TRBJ2-5
cdr3_aa: CASSSSSGRETQYF; cdr3_nt: TGTGCCAGCAGTTCGAGTAGCGGGAGAGAGACCCAGTACTTC; v_call: TRBV6-5; cdr3_length: 14; d_call: TRBD2; clone_size: NA; j_call: TRBJ2-5
cdr3_aa: CASSQDPRAEYEQYF; cdr3_nt: TGTGCCAGCAGCCAAGACCCGAGGGCTGAATACGAGCAGTACTTC; v_call: TRBV4-2; cdr3_length: 15; d_call: NA; clone_size: NA; j_call: TRBJ2-7
cdr3_aa: CASSRTPGLAGTDTQYF; cdr3_nt: TGTGCCAGCAGCCGGACCCCGGGACTAGCGGGCACAGATACGCAGTATTTT; v_call: TRBV3-1; cdr3_length: 17; d_call: TRBD2; clone_size: NA; j_call: TRBJ2-3
cdr3_aa: CASSLRHGDTQYF; cdr3_nt: TGTGCCAGCAGCCTACGACACGGAGATACGCAGTATTTT; v_call: TRBV6-9; cdr3_length: 13; d_call: NA; clone_size: NA; j_call: TRBJ2-3
cdr3_aa: CASSSHTGYGYTF; cdr3_nt: TGTGCCAGCAGTTCACACACGGGCTATGGCTACACCTTC; v_call: TRBV12-3/TRBV12-4; cdr3_length: 13; d_call: NA; clone_size: NA; j_call: TRBJ1-2
cdr3_aa: CSVRTSGSRVTQYF; cdr3_nt: TGCAGCGTCCGGACTAGCGGGAGCCGGGTTACGCAGTATTTT; v_call: TRBV29-1; cdr3_length: 14; d_call: TRBD2; clone_size: few; j_call: TRBJ2-3
cdr3_aa: CASSITSGRALSLREQYF; cdr3_nt: TGTGCCAGCAGCATTACTAGCGGGAGGGCCCTATCCCTTCGTGAGCAGTACTTC; v_call: TRBV12-3/TRBV12-4; cdr3_length: 18; d_call: TRBD2; clone_size: NA; j_call: TRBJ2-4
cdr3_aa: CASSQDQAKTQYF; cdr3_nt: TGTGCCAGCAGCCAAGATCAGGCGAAGACCCAGTACTTC; v_call: TRBV3-1; cdr3_length: 13; d_call: NA; clone_size: NA; j_call: TRBJ2-5
cdr3_aa: CSVLLTSTDTQYF; cdr3_nt: TGCAGCGTTCTCTTGACTAGCACAGATACGCAGTATTTT; v_call: TRBV29-1; cdr3_length: 13; d_call: NA; clone_size: NA; j_call: TRBJ2-3
cdr3_aa: CSASGPGTGANVLTF; cdr3_nt: TGCAGTGCTAGCGGTCCGGGAACCGGGGCCAACGTCCTGACTTTC; v_call: TRBV20-1; cdr3_length: 15; d_call: NA; clone_size: NA; j_call: TRBJ2-6
cdr3_aa: CASSSTPLAGASETQYF; cdr3_nt: TGTGCCAGCAGTTCCACCCCTCTAGCGGGAGCCTCCGAGACCCAGTACTTC; v_call: TRBV6-2/TRBV6-3; cdr3_length: 17; d_call: TRBD2; clone_size: NA; j_call: TRBJ2-5
cdr3_aa: CASSLGGASGSSNEQFF; cdr3_nt: TGCGCCAGCAGCTTGGGGGGGGCTAGCGGGAGCTCCAATGAGCAGTTCTTC; v_call: TRBV5-1; cdr3_length: 17; d_call: TRBD2; clone_size: few; j_call: TRBJ2-1
cdr3_aa: CAGNFLAGGNYEQYF; cdr3_nt: TGTGCCGGCAACTTTCTAGCGGGAGGAAACTACGAGCAGTACTTC; v_call: TRBV7-2; cdr3_length: 15; d_call: TRBD2; clone_size: NA; j_call: TRBJ2-7
cdr3_aa: CASSEPGWGLRYNEQFF; cdr3_nt: TGTGCCAGCAGTGAACCCGGGTGGGGTCTTAGGTACAATGAGCAGTTCTTC; v_call: TRBV25-1; cdr3_length: 17; d_call: NA; clone_size: few; j_call: TRBJ2-1
cdr3_aa: CASSTNTEAFF; cdr3_nt: TGTGCCAGCAGCACGAACACTGAAGCTTTCTTT; v_call: TRBV5-6; cdr3_length: 11; d_call: NA; clone_size: NA; j_call: TRBJ1-1
cdr3_aa: CSASTAWTQRGYGYTF; cdr3_nt: TGCAGTGCTAGCACGGCTTGGACCCAAAGGGGCTATGGCTACACCTTC; v_call: TRBV20-1; cdr3_length: 16; d_call: NA; clone_size: few; j_call: TRBJ1-2
cdr3_aa: CASSLLVPGQVQTGGYTF; cdr3_nt: TGCGCCAGCAGCCTACTAGTCCCGGGACAGGTTCAGACGGGGGGCTACACCTTC; v_call: TRBV5-1; cdr3_length: 18; d_call: TRBD1; clone_size: NA; j_call: TRBJ1-2
cdr3_aa: CASSPPSGSFYNEQFF; cdr3_nt: TGTGCCAGCTCACCTCCTAGCGGGTCCTTCTACAATGAGCAGTTCTTC; v_call: TRBV18; cdr3_length: 16; d_call: TRBD2; clone_size: few; j_call: TRBJ2-1
cdr3_aa: CASRTGHRPITEAFF; cdr3_nt: TGTGCCAGCAGGACAGGACACCGCCCGATCACTGAAGCTTTCTTT; v_call: TRBV28; cdr3_length: 15; d_call: NA; clone_size: NA; j_call: TRBJ1-1
cdr3_aa: CSVGLAGGYEQFF; cdr3_nt: TGCAGTGTTGGACTAGCGGGAGGTTATGAGCAGTTCTTC; v_call: TRBV20-1; cdr3_length: 13; d_call: TRBD2; clone_size: NA; j_call: TRBJ2-1
cdr3_aa: CASGRTVNTEAFF; cdr3_nt: TGTGCTAGTGGCAGGACGGTGAACACTGAAGCTTTCTTT; v_call: TRBV12-5; cdr3_length: 13; d_call: NA; clone_size: NA; j_call: TRBJ1-1
cdr3_aa: CASGEQFF; cdr3_nt: TGTGCCAGCGGCGAGCAGTTCTTC; v_call: TRBV2; cdr3_length: 8; d_call: NA; clone_size: NA; j_call: TRBJ2-1
cdr3_aa: CASSVTGYSTDTQYF; cdr3_nt: TGCGCCAGCAGCGTGACAGGTTATAGCACAGATACGCAGTATTTT; v_call: TRBV5-1; cdr3_length: 15; d_call: NA; clone_size: few; j_call: TRBJ2-3
cdr3_aa: CASRGAQGRRGYEQYF; cdr3_nt: TGTGCCAGCAGGGGGGCACAGGGAAGGAGAGGCTACGAGCAGTACTTC; v_call: TRBV28; cdr3_length: 16; d_call: NA; clone_size: NA; j_call: TRBJ2-7
cdr3_aa: CASSFGEGGNDGYTF; cdr3_nt: TGTGCCAGCTCCTTTGGGGAGGGAGGGAACGATGGCTACACCTTC; v_call: TRBV27; cdr3_length: 15; d_call: NA; clone_size: NA; j_call: TRBJ1-2
cdr3_aa: CASSSQGVEGYGIQYF; cdr3_nt: TGTGCCAGCAGTTCGCAGGGTGTGGAGGGCTACGGCATTCAGTACTTC; v_call: TRBV11-1; cdr3_length: 16; d_call: NA; clone_size: NA; j_call: TRBJ2-4
cdr3_aa: CASSGLAGAGTQYF; cdr3_nt: TGTGCCAGCAGCGGACTAGCGGGAGCAGGGACCCAGTACTTC; v_call: TRBV9; cdr3_length: 14; d_call: TRBD2; clone_size: NA; j_call: TRBJ2-5
cdr3_aa: CSARGGDSYEQYF; cdr3_nt: TGCAGTGCTAGGGGAGGGGACTCCTACGAGCAGTACTTC; v_call: TRBV20-1; cdr3_length: 13; d_call: TRBD2; clone_size: few; j_call: TRBJ2-7
cdr3_aa: CASSIGLAGNYEQYF; cdr3_nt: TGTGCCAGCAGCATCGGACTAGCGGGCAACTACGAGCAGTACTTC; v_call: TRBV2; cdr3_length: 15; d_call: TRBD2; clone_size: NA; j_call: TRBJ2-7
cdr3_aa: CASSALGTSTDTQYF; cdr3_nt: TGTGCCAGCAGCGCCCTCGGCACTAGCACAGATACGCAGTATTTT; v_call: TRBV9; cdr3_length: 15; d_call: NA; clone_size: few; j_call: TRBJ2-3
cdr3_aa: CASSLARQGNHEQYF; cdr3_nt: TGTGCCAGCAGCTTGGCCAGACAGGGGAACCACGAGCAGTACTTC; v_call: TRBV5-6; cdr3_length: 15; d_call: TRBD1; clone_size: NA; j_call: TRBJ2-7
cdr3_aa: CASSLSLRLGEQYF; cdr3_nt: TGTGCCAGCAGCTTAAGTCTGAGGTTGGGCGAGCAGTACTTC; v_call: TRBV7-6; cdr3_length: 14; d_call: NA; clone_size: NA; j_call: TRBJ2-7
cdr3_aa: CSASLLAGVGGEQFF; cdr3_nt: TGCAGTGCTAGCTTACTAGCGGGAGTAGGGGGTGAGCAGTTCTTC; v_call: TRBV20-1; cdr3_length: 15; d_call: TRBD2; clone_size: few; j_call: TRBJ2-1
cdr3_aa: CSAPPGGKNEQYF; cdr3_nt: TGCAGTGCCCCCCCGGGCGGAAAGAATGAGCAGTACTTC; v_call: TRBV20-1; cdr3_length: 13; d_call: NA; clone_size: NA; j_call: TRBJ2-5
cdr3_aa: CASSYSANEQFF; cdr3_nt: TGTGCCAGCAGTTATAGCGCCAATGAGCAGTTCTTC; v_call: TRBV6-6; cdr3_length: 12; d_call: NA; clone_size: NA; j_call: TRBJ2-1
cdr3_aa: CASSASLTSGISPDTQYF; cdr3_nt: TGTGCCAGCAGCGCGAGTCTGACTAGCGGGATTAGTCCAGATACGCAGTATTTT; v_call: TRBV9; cdr3_length: 18; d_call: TRBD2; clone_size: few; j_call: TRBJ2-3